This entry is about one TCR beta chain. Its antigen remains unidentified. Sequencing used immunoSEQ multiplex PCR; TCRdb keeps in-frame clones, though not all of them. The sample lists 95,000 or so clones; approximately 91% were seen once. This CDR3 has 14 residues. Germline V gives CDR1 MDHEN, CDR2 SYDVKM. V lost 8 bases to trimming and J lost 2 bases; unmatched junction nucleotides: 5. This specimen belongs to a study of T cell responses to AZD1222 COVID-19 vaccine. General study points: The study sampled repertoires only after the peak T cell response. Donors were largely white British and mainly female; clonal diversity was possibly underestimated. Baseline antibody screening turned up just six seropositive AZD1222 recipients. CD4 TCRs linked to vaccination spanned spike, dominating at 160-218 and 743-854.

The chain carries TRBV28 and TRBJ1-5; TRBD1 matches at 8 bases. The receptor was isolated from an adult in good health. Sequencing was performed on peripheral blood, taken on day 0 of AZD1222 vaccination. The CDR3 DNA reads as TGTGCCAGCTACCCGACAGGGGGCAATCAGCCCCAGCATTTT. Protein: CASYPTGGNQPQHF.